The 3 T cell receptor beta chains in this list originate from one sample, sequenced in a study of cytomegalovirus exposure and HLA in healthy donors. The PCR had 60 Vbeta and 13 Jbeta primers. The method was immunoSEQ multiplex PCR; TCRdb's version includes in-frame clones alone and lacks a portion of them. The sample yields about 130,000 clones, around 83% seen once. Sequenced material: PBMCs. These receptors were collected from a woman between 25 and 40 years old in good health and CMV-seropositive.

The genes are TRBV28 and TRBJ1-2; D not certain. The CDR3 has 13 amino acids. V was pared by 6 bases and J by 8 bases, with 16 bases between. Germline CDR1 reads MDHEN; CDR2 reads SYDVKM. The CDR3 protein is CASRSPGPGGYTF. In DNA form, the CDR3 reads TGTGCCAGCAGGTCCCCCGGCCCCGGGGGCTACACCTTC.

The rearrangement uses TRBV5-1 and TRBJ2-1; 7 bases map to TRBD1. Germline trimming cut 4 bases from V and 7 bases from J; bases unmatched to any gene: 2. The germline V gene encodes CDR1 SGHRS and CDR2 YFSETQ. The CDR3 is 12 residues long. This chain's CDR3 is CASSATGNEQFF. The CDR3 coding sequence is TGCGCCAGCAGCGCGACAGGGAATGAGCAGTTCTTC.

The genes are TRBV6-6 and TRBJ1-6, with D possibly matching TRBD1 (6 bases). In germline, CDR1 is MNHNY, CDR2 SVGAGI (reference sequence). This CDR3 is 16 amino acids long. V gave up 11 bases and J gave up 3 bases, with 20 bases separating them. The CDR3: CASSGGAINYNSPLHF. The DNA of the CDR3 is TGTGCCTCTTCGGGGGGGGCTATAAACTATAATTCACCCCTCCACTTT.